This T cell receptor beta chain was found in a study of T cell responses to AZD1222 COVID-19 vaccine. Whole-study findings and limits: Clonal diversity may have been underestimated in mostly white British donors. Close to half of all spike-specific TCRs reportedly target regions of the variants that are unmutated.

This clone appeared a single time. Its target is unknown. Data came from immunoSEQ multiplex PCR; TCRdb stores just in-frame clones and leaves some out. This sample carries roughly 70,000 clones, under 95% of them seen once, and the ten largest clones take approximately 6.3%. The TCR sequence derives from an adult who received the MenACWY meningococcal vaccine as a control. The sequenced sample was peripheral blood, obtained 28 days after the second dose of the MenACWY control vaccine.

The CDR3 DNA reads TGTGCCAGCAGCTTAGATCAGAACTACAATGAGCAGTTCTTC. Amino acids: CASSLDQNYNEQFF. The chain recombines TRBV7-2 with TRBJ2-1; D is undetermined. In germline, CDR1 is SGHTA, CDR2 FQGNSA. The CDR3 spans 14 residues. V dropped 1 base and J dropped 3 bases, with 7 bases sitting between them.